This passage covers 5 T cell receptor beta chains from one sample sequenced in a study of cytomegalovirus exposure and HLA in healthy donors. Produced via immunoSEQ multiplex PCR; TCRdb's table is partial and in-frame only. The sample contains 200,000 to 300,000 clones, around 91% of which appear only once. The sample was PBMCs. All receptors derive from a woman in her 30s in good health and CMV-seronegative.

The chain combines TRBV9 with TRBJ2-1; no reliable D call. This CDR3 has 13 residues. Germline CDR1 reads SGDLS; CDR2 reads YYNGEE. Trimming took 1 base from V and 8 from J, leaving 10 bases between them. The CDR3 sequence: CASSVSTFDEQFF. CDR3 nucleotide sequence: TGTGCCAGCAGCGTAAGCACCTTCGATGAGCAGTTCTTC.

The chain is built from TRBV9 and TRBJ1-3, with 8 bases fitting TRBD1. CDR3 length equals 17 residues. In germline, CDR1 is SGDLS, CDR2 YYNGEE. V lost 0 bases to trimming and J lost 3 bases; unmatched junction nucleotides: 8. The CDR3 spells CASSVATDRDRGNTIYF. The CDR3 region has the DNA TGTGCCAGCAGCGTAGCTACGGACAGGGATCGTGGAAACACCATATATTTT. The complete variable domain, with remaining parts taken from reference TRBV9 and TRBJ1-3, reads DSGVTQTPKHLITATGQRVTLRCSPRSGDLSVYWYQQSLDQGLQFLIQYYNGEERAKGNILERFSAQQFPDLHSELNLSSLELGDSALYFCASSVATDRDRGNTIYFGEGSWLTVV.

The genes are TRBV27 and TRBJ2-5; D tentatively reads TRBD1 or TRBD2 (5 bases each). Trimming removed 3 bases from V and 5 bases from J, with 13 bases in between. CDR1 and CDR2 (germline): MNHEY, SMNVEV (reference sequence). The CDR3 is 14 amino acids. CDR3 nucleotide sequence: TGTGCCAGCAGTTTGACGGGACCAGGGGAGACCCAGTACTTC. It translates to CASSLTGPGETQYF.

The rearrangement uses TRBV28 and TRBJ2-1; the match to TRBD2 covers 15 bases. The germline gives CDR1 MDHEN, CDR2 SYDVKM. The CDR3 spans 17 residues. With V trimmed by 2 bases and J by 7 bases, 6 bases remained unmatched. CDR3: CASSLGLAGGPRNEQFF. The CDR3, as DNA: TGTGCCAGCAGTTTAGGACTAGCGGGAGGGCCTAGGAATGAGCAGTTCTTC.

The chain's CDR3 is CASSSGLAGGWEQYF. As DNA, the CDR3 is TGTGCCAGCAGCTCGGGACTAGCGGGAGGGTGGGAGCAGTACTTC. This chain links TRBV7-2 with TRBJ2-7, with 16 positions matching TRBD2. With V trimmed by 4 bases and J by 7 bases, 4 bases remained unmatched. CDR1 is SGHTA and CDR2 is FQGNSA in the germline V gene. CDR3 length: 15 residues. Complete variable domain (other parts from reference TRBV7-2 and TRBJ2-7): GAGVSQSPSNKVTEKGKDVELRCDPISGHTALYWYRQSLGQGLEFLIYFQGNSAPDKSGLPSDRFSAERTGGSVSTLTIQRTQQEDSAVYLCASSSGLAGGWEQYFGPGTRLTVT.